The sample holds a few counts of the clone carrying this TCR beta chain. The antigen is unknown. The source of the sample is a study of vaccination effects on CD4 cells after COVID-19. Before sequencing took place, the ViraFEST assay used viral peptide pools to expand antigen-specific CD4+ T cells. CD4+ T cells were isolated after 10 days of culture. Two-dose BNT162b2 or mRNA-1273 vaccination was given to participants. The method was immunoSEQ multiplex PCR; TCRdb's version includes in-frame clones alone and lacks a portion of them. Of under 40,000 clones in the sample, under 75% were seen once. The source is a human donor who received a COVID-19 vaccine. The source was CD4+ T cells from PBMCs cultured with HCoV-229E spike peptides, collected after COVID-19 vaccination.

DNA for the CDR3: TGTGCCAGTAGCTCTCAGGTTGACACTGAAGCTTTCTTT. Its protein product is CASSSQVDTEAFF. V is TRBV19 and J is TRBJ1-1; D call uncertain. Trimming shortened V by 6 bases and J by 3 bases, and 11 bases separated the two germline ends. Germline lookup yields CDR1 LNHDA and CDR2 SQIVND (reference sequence). The length of the CDR3 is 13 residues.